The 4 T cell receptor beta chains below all came from one sample that was sequenced in a study of blood T cell repertoires in COVID-19. Sequenced by immunoSEQ multiplex PCR; TCRdb stores in-frame clones only, minus some. The sample shows about 88,000 clones, around 88% of them seen only once. Sequenced sample: peripheral blood. The receptor source for this set is a human donor in a cohort sampled during active COVID-19.

The V call is TRBV4-1, the J call TRBJ2-2; 8 bases agree with TRBD1. This CDR3 comprises 17 residues. V was pared by 1 base and J by 0 bases, with 4 bases of the junction left unmatched. The germline V gene has CDR1 MGHRA and CDR2 YSYEKL. The DNA for the CDR3 is TGCGCCAGCAGCCAAGGAGACAGGGGTTCGAACACCGGGGAGCTGTTTTTT. Its protein is CASSQGDRGSNTGELFF.

This chain connects TRBV4-1 to TRBJ1-5; 8 positions match TRBD1. Germline CDR1 reads MGHRA; CDR2 reads YSYEKL. Germline trimming cut 0 bases from V and 3 bases from J; bases unmatched to any gene: 7. The CDR3 sequence is 17 residues long. Written as DNA, the CDR3 is TGCGCCAGCAGCCAAGATGACAGACAGGGGTACAATCAGCCCCAGCATTTT. This translates into CASSQDDRQGYNQPQHF.

This clone came up once. The rearrangement joins TRBV4-2 to TRBJ1-1, with D possibly being TRBD1 (6 bases). V dropped 0 bases and J dropped 9 bases, with 8 bases sitting between them. The CDR3 consists of 12 residues. Germline V gives CDR1 LGHNA, CDR2 YNFKEQ. CDR3: CASSQETGQAFF. DNA of the CDR3: TGTGCCAGCAGCCAAGAAACAGGGCAAGCTTTCTTT.

V gene TRBV9 combines with J gene TRBJ2-5; 10 bases map to TRBD1. This CDR3 comprises 18 residues. Looked up from germline, CDR1 is SGDLS and CDR2 is YYNGEE. With V trimmed by 4 bases and J by 5 bases, 17 bases remained unmatched. The CDR3 spells CASSPTLPGTGEVETQYF. The CDR3 DNA sequence: TGTGCCAGCAGCCCAACGCTCCCCGGGACAGGGGAAGTGGAGACCCAGTACTTC.